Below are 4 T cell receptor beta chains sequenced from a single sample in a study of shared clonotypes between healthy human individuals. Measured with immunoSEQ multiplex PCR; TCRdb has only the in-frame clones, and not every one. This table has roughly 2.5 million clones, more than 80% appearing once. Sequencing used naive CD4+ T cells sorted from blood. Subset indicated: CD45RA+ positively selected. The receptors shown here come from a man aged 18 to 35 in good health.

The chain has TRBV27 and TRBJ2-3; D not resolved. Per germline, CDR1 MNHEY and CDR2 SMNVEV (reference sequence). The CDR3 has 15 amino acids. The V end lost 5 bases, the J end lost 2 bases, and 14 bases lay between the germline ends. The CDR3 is CASSPRGLPTDTQYF. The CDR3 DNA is TGTGCCAGCAGTCCCCGTGGCTTGCCCACAGATACGCAGTATTTT.

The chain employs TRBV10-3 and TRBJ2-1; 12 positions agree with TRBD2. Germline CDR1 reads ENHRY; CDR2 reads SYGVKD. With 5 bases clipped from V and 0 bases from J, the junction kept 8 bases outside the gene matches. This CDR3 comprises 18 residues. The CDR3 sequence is CAISSRLAGESSYNEQFF. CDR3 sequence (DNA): TGTGCCATCAGTTCGAGACTAGCGGGAGAGAGCTCCTACAATGAGCAGTTCTTC.

The CDR3 nucleotides are TGTGCCATCACCTCCGTGGGCGGAACGACAGATACGCAGTATTTT. It translates to CAITSVGGTTDTQYF. The chain employs TRBV10-3 and TRBJ2-3; D gene unclear. CDR3 length equals 15 residues. Germline CDR1 ENHRY, CDR2 SYGVKD. V was trimmed by 7 bases and J by 3 bases, leaving 17 bases between them.

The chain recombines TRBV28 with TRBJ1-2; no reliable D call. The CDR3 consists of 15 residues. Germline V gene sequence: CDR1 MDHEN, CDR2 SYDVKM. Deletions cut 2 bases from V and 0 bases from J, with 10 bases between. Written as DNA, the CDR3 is TGTGCCAGCAGTTTAATGGCAGGAGCTAACTATGGCTACACCTTC. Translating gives CASSLMAGANYGYTF.